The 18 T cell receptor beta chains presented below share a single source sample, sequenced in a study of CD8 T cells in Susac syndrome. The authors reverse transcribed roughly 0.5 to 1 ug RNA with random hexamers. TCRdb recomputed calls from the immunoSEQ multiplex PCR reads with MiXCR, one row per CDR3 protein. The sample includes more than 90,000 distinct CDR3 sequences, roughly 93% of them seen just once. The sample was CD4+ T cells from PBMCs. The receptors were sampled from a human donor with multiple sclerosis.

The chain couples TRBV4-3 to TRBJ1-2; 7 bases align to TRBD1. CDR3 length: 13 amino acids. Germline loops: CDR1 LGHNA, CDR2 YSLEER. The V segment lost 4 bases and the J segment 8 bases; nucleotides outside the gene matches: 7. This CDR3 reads CASSPDRVEGYTF. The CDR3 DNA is TGCGCCAGCAGCCCCGACAGGGTTGAAGGCTACACCTTC.

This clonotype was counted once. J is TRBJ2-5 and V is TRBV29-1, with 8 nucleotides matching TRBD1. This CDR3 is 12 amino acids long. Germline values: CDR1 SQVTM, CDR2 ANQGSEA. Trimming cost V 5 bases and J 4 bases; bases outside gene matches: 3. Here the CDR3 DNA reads TGCAGCGTTCCAGGGGGCGGAGAGACCCAGTACTTC. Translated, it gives CSVPGGGETQYF.

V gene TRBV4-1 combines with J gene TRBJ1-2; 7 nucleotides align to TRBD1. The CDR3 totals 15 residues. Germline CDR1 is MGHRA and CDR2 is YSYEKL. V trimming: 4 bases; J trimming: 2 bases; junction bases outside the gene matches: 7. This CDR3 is CASSPPGGGNYGYTF. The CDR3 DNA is TGCGCCAGCAGCCCACCAGGGGGGGGGAACTATGGCTACACCTTC.

CDR3 residues: CASSQERRIRISEQFF. The CDR3 DNA reads as TGTGCCAGCAGCCAAGAAAGGAGGATCCGCATCTCTGAGCAGTTCTTC. The rearrangement joins TRBV4-2 to TRBJ2-1; the D gene is possibly TRBD2 (5 bases). CDR3 length: 16 residues. Germline V gene data show CDR1 as LGHNA and CDR2 as YNFKEQ. Trimming left V 0 bases short and J 9 bases short, with 18 bases between.

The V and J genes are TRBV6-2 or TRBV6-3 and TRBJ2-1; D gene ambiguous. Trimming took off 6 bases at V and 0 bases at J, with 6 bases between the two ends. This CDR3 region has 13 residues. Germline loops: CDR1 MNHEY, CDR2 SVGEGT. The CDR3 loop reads CASSQSSYNEQFF. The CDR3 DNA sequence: TGTGCCAGCAGCCAGAGCTCCTACAATGAGCAGTTCTTC.

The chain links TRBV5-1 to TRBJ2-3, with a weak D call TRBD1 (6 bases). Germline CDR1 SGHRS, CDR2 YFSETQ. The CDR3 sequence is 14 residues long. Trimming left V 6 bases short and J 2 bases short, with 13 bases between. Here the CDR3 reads CASKTGRFTDTQYF. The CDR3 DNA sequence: TGCGCCAGCAAGACAGGTAGATTCACAGATACGCAGTATTTT.

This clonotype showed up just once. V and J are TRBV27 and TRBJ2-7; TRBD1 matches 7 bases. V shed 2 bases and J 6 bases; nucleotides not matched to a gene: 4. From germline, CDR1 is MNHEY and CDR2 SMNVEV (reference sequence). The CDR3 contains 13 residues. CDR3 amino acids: CASSLADRVEQYF. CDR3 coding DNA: TGTGCCAGCAGTTTAGCCGACAGGGTCGAGCAGTACTTC.

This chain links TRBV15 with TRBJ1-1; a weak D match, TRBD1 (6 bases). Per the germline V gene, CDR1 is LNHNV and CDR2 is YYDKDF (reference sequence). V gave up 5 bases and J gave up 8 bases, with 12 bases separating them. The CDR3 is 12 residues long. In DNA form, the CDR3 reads TGTGCCACCAGCCGCTGGACAGAAGAAGCTTTCTTT. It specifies CATSRWTEEAFF.

The CDR3 coding sequence is TGTGCCAGCAGCTCACCCGGTGCCAAAAACATTCAGTACTTC. Protein product: CASSSPGAKNIQYF. The chain carries TRBV5-4 and TRBJ2-4; D remains unclear. This CDR3 region has 14 residues. Germline CDR1 and CDR2: SGHNT and YYREEE (reference sequence). The V end lost 3 bases, the J end lost 1 base, and 8 bases lay between the germline ends. The full variable domain, rest sourced from reference TRBV5-4 and TRBJ2-4, is ETGVTQSPTHLIKTRGQQVTLRCSSQSGHNTVSWYQQALGQGPQFIFQYYREEENGRGNFPPRFSGLQFPNYSSELNVNALELDDSALYLCASSSPGAKNIQYFGAGTRLSVL.

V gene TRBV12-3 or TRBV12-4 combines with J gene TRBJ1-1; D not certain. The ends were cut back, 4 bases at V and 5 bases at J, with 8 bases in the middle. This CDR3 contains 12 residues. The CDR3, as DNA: TGTGCCAGCAGTTCTTGGAGTACTGAAGCTTTCTTT. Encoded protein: CASSSWSTEAFF.

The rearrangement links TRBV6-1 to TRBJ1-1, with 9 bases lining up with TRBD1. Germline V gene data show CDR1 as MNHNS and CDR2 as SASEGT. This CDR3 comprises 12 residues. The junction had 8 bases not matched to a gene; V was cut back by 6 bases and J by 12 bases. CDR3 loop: CASREGQGSTFF. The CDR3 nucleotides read TGTGCCAGCAGAGAGGGACAGGGCTCTACTTTCTTT.

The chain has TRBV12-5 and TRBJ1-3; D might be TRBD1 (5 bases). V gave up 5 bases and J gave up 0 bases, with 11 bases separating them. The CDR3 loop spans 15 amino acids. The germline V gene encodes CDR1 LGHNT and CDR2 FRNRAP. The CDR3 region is CASGLDSFSGNTIYF. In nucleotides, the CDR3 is TGTGCTAGTGGTCTTGACAGTTTCTCTGGAAACACCATATATTTT.

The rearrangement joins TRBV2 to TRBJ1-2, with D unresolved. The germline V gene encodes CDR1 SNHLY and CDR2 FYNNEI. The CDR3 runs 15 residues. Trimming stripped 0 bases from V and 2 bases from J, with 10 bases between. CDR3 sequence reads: CASSEARSTNYGYTF. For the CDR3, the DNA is TGTGCCAGCAGTGAAGCGCGGAGCACCAACTATGGCTACACCTTC.

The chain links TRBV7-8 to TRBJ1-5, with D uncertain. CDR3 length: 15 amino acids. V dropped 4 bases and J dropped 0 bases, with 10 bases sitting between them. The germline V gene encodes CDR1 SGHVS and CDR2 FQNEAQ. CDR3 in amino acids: CASSSGEYSNQPQHF. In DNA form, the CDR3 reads TGTGCCAGCAGCTCAGGAGAGTATAGCAATCAGCCCCAGCATTTT.

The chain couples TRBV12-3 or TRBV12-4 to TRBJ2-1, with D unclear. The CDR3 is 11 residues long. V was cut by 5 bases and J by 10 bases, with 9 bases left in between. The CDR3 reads CASSPREEQFF. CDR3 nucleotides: TGTGCCAGCAGTCCTCGTGAGGAGCAGTTCTTC.

The CDR3 reads CSATGQGNTYEQYF. In nucleotides, the CDR3 is TGCAGTGCGACTGGACAGGGAAACACCTACGAGCAGTACTTC. The chain couples TRBV20-1 to TRBJ2-7; 8 positions match TRBD1. Germline CDR1 reads DFQATT; CDR2 reads SNEGSKA (reference sequence). The CDR3 totals 14 residues. Germline trimming cut 6 bases from V and 2 bases from J; bases unmatched to any gene: 9.

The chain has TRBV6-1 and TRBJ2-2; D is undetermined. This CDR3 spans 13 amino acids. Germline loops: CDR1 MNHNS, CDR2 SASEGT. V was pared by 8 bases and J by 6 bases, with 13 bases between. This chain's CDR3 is CASAHSPPGELFF. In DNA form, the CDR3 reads TGTGCCAGCGCTCATTCCCCACCCGGGGAGCTGTTTTTT.

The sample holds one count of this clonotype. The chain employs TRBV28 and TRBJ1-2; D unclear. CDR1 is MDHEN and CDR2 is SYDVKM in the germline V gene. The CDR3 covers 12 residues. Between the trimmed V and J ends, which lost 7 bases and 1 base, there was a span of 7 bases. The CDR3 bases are TGTGCCAGCAACACTAATAACTATGGCTACACCTTC. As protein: CASNTNNYGYTF.